This record looks at one T cell receptor (beta chain) sequence and its context. The antigen remains undetermined. This specimen belongs to a study of cytotoxic CD8 clonotypes in ibrutinib-treated CLL. Study summary: Of the patients, about 12 were relapsed/refractory, about 15 treatment-naive and about 17 IGHV unmutated. Response sampling occurred after a median around 12 months of treatment (range 6 to 36).

The CDR3 has 15 residues. Germline V gives CDR1 SGHNT, CDR2 YYREEE (reference sequence). V was pared by 5 bases and J by 6 bases, with 14 bases of the junction left unmatched. Whole-study results and caveats: The study found baseline clonality above age-matched healthy donors, tracking circulating CD8+ T-cell counts.

The method was immunoSEQ multiplex PCR; TCRdb's version includes in-frame clones alone and lacks a portion of them. In the table there are around 300,000 clones, approximately 80% of which are singletons. This receptor was taken from a human donor with chronic lymphocytic leukemia. The source was PBMCs, collected before ibrutinib treatment. This rearrangement joins TRBV5-4 to TRBJ2-7, with 7 bases identical to TRBD2. The CDR3 coding sequence is TGTGCCAGCAGGACCCGTGGGGGGGAGGTATCCGAGCAGTACTTC. It is translated as CASRTRGGEVSEQYF.